This TCR beta chain originates from a study of cytomegalovirus exposure and HLA in healthy donors. Study-wide results and limits: In an earlier analysis, most TCR beta V segments were productive about 87% or about 30% of the time. In a later analysis, HLA-C alleles had the fewest associated TCRs, DRB1 alleles the most.

CDR1 and CDR2 from the germline V gene are GTSNPN and SVGIG (reference sequence). The CDR3 spans 12 residues. Trimming cost V 0 bases and J 6 bases, with 8 bases left between them. PCR amplification relied on 60 Vbeta primers (plus 13 Jbeta primers). Using immunoSEQ multiplex PCR, the repertoire was profiled, and TCRdb retains in-frame clones only, with some absent. The table includes about 67,000 clones, 68% detected once. About this clone itself: Its antigen is unknown.

The receptor comes from a young woman in good health and CMV-seronegative. The rearrangement joins TRBV30 to TRBJ1-2; D perhaps matches TRBD1 (5 bases). Sample: PBMCs. The CDR3 nucleotides read TGTGCCTGGAGTGTTGGACAACATGGCTACACCTTC. Encoded protein: CAWSVGQHGYTF.